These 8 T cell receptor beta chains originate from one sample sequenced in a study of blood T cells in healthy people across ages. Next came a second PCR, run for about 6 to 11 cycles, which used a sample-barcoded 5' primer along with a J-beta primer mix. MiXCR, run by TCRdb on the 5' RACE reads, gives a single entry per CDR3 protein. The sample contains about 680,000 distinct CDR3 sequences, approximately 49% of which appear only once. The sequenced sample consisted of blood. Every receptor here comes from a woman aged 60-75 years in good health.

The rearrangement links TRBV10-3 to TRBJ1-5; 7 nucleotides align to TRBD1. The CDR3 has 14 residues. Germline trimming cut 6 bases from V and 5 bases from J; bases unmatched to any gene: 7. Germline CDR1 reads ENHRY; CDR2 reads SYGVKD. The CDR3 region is CAISKDRNYQPQHF. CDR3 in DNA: TGTGCCATCAGCAAGGACAGGAACTATCAGCCCCAGCATTTT.

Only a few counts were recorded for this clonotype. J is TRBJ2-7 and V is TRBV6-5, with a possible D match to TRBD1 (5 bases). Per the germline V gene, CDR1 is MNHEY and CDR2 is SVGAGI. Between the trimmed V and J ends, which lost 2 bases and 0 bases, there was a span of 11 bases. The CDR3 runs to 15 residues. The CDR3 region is CASSYGPGISYEQYF. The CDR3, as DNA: TGTGCCAGCAGTTACGGTCCAGGGATCTCCTACGAGCAGTACTTC.

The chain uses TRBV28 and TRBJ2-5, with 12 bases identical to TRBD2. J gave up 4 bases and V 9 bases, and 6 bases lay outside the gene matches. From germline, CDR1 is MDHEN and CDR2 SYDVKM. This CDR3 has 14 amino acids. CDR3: CASELAGGSETQYF. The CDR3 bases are TGTGCCAGTGAACTAGCGGGAGGTTCAGAGACCCAGTACTTC.

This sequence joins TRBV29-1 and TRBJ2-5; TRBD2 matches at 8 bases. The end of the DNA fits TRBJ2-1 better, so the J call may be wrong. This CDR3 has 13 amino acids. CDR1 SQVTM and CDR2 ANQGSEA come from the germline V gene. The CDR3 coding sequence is TGCAGCGCTCGTAGCGGGAAACAAGAGACCCAGTTCTTC. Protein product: CSARSGKQETQFF.

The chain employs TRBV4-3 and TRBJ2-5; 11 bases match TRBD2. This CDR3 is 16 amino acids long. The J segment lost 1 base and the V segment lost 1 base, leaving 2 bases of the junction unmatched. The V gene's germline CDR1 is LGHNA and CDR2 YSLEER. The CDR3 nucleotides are TGCGCCAGCAGCCAAGTAGCGGGAGGGCCCCAAGAGACCCAGTACTTC. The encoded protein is CASSQVAGGPQETQYF.

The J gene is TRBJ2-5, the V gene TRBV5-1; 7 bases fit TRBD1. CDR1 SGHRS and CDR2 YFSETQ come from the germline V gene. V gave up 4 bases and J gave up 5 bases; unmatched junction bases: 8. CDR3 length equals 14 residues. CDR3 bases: TGCGCCAGCAGCCCCCCAGGGGGATGGGAGACCCAGTACTTC. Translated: CASSPPGGWETQYF.

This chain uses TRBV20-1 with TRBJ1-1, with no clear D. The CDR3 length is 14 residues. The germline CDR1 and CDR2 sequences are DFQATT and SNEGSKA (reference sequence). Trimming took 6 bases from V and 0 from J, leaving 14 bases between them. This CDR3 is CSATRQFMNTEAFF. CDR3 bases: TGCAGTGCAACACGGCAGTTCATGAACACTGAAGCTTTCTTT.

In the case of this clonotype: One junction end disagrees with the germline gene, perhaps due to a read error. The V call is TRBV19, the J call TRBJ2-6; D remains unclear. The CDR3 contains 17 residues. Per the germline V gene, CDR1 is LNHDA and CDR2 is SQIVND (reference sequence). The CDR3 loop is CAGSPSPIRSGANVLTF. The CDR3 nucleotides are TGTGCCGGTAGTCCCTCCCCGATCCGCTCTGGGGCCAACGTCCTGACTTTC.